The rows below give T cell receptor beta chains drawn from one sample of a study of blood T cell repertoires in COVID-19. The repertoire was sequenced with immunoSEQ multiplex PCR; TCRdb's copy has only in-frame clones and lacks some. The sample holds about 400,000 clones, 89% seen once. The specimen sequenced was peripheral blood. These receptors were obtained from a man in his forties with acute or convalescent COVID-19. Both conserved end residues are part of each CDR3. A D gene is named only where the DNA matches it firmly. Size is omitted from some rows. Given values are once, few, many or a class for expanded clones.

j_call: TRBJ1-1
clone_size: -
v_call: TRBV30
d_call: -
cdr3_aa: CAWSQGGAFF
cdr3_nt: TGTGCCTGGAGCCAGGGTGGAGCTTTCTTT

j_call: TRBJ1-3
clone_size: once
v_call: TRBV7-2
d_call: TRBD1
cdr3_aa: CASSPDTGGRSGNTIYF
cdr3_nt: TGTGCCAGCAGCCCAGACACAGGGGGCCGCTCTGGAAACACCATATATTTT

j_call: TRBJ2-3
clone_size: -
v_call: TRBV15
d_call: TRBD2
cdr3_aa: CATHKLQDREGTQYF
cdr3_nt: TGTGCCACCCACAAACTGCAGGATCGGGAGGGTACGCAGTATTTT

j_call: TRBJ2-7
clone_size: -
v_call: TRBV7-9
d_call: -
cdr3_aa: CASSAVRNEQYF
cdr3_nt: TGTGCCAGCAGCGCGGTTAGAAACGAGCAGTACTTC

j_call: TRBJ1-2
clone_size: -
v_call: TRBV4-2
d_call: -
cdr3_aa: CASSQDDYGYGTSYGYTF
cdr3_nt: TGTGCCAGCAGCCAAGATGACTACGGCTACGGGACAAGCTATGGCTACACCTTC

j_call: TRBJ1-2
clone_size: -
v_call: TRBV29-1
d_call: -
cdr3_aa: CSVDIYRDRRSGYGYTF
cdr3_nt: TGCAGCGTTGATATTTACAGGGATAGGCGCTCGGGGTATGGCTACACCTTC

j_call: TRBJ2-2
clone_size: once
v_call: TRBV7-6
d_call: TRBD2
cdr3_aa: CASSLLGGTTGELFF
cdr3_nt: TGTGCCAGCAGCTTGTTGGGGGGGACTACCGGGGAGCTGTTTTTT

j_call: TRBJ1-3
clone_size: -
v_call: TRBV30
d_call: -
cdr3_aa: CAWSQGLGGNTIYF
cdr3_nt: TGTGCCTGGAGTCAGGGACTTGGTGGAAACACCATATATTTT

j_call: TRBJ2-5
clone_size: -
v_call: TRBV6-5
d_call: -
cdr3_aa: CATRRGELIRETQYF
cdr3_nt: TGTGCCACCCGGAGGGGAGAGTTAATAAGAGAGACCCAGTACTTC

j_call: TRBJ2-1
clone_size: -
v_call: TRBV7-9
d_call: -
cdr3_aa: CASSFRYNEQFF
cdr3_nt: TGTGCCAGCAGCTTTCGGTACAATGAGCAGTTCTTC

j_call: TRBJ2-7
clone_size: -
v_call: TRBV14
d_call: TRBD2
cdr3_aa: CASSRGTSGSYEQYF
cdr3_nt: TGTGCCAGCAGCCGCGGGACTAGCGGTTCCTACGAGCAGTACTTC

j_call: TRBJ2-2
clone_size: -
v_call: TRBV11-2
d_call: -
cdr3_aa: CASSLLTGPIQFF
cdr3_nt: TGTGCCAGCAGCCTACTCACAGGGCCTATACAGTTTTTT

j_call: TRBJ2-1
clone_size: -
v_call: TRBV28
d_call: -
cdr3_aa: CASSLSSPLRGFF
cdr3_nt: TGTGCCAGCAGTTTATCCTCCCCCCTGCGGGGGTTCTTC

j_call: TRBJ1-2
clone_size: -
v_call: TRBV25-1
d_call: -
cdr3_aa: CASMNRDDGYTF
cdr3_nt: TGTGCCAGCATGAACAGGGACGACGGCTACACCTTC

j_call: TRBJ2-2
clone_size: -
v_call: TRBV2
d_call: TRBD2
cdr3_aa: CASSPPSGGSTGELFF
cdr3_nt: TGTGCCAGCAGTCCCCCTAGCGGGGGGTCCACCGGGGAGCTGTTTTTT

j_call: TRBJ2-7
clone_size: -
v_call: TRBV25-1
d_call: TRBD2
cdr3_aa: CASSEYGTSIGEQYF
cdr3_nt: TGTGCCAGCAGTGAATATGGGACTAGCATAGGCGAGCAGTACTTC

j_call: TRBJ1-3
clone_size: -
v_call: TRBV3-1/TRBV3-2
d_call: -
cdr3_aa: CASSQERQEYTIYF
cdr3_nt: TGTGCCAGCAGCCAAGAGAGACAGGAATACACCATATATTTT

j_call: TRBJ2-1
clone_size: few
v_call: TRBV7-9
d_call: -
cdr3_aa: CASSSRTEGFNEQFF
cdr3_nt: TGTGCCAGCAGCTCAAGGACAGAAGGGTTTAATGAGCAGTTCTTC

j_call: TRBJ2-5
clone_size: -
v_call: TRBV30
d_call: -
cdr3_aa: CAWTAGRETQYF
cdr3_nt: TGTGCCTGGACGGCAGGGAGGGAGACCCAGTACTTC

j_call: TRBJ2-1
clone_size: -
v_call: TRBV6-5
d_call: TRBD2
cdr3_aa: CASSPFSGAHNEQFF
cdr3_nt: TGTGCCAGCAGCCCCTTTAGCGGGGCCCACAATGAGCAGTTCTTC

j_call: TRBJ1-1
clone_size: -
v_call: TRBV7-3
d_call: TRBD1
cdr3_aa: CASRPEPGTGSEAFF
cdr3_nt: TGTGCCAGCAGACCCGAACCCGGGACAGGGTCAGAAGCTTTCTTT